These 13 T cell receptor beta chains were all obtained from the same sample, sequenced in a study of blood T cells in healthy people across ages. The second PCR ran about 6 to 12 cycles with a sample-barcoded 5' primer and J-beta primers. TCRdb reprocessed the 5' RACE reads via MiXCR and lists one record per CDR3 protein. This table has about 1,500,000 distinct CDR3 sequences, 35% to 45% appearing once. The sample was blood. Receptors were obtained from a woman in her late teens or twenties in good health.

V usage is TRBV5-1 and J usage is TRBJ2-3; 11 positions agree with TRBD1. Germline CDR1 and CDR2: SGHRS and YFSETQ. The CDR3 extends over 15 amino acids. With 5 bases clipped from V and 6 bases from J, the junction kept 8 bases outside the gene matches. CDR3 nucleotides: TGCGCCAGCAGTGCAGGACAGGGGGCGGGGGATACGCAGTATTTT. Translated: CASSAGQGAGDTQYF.

The V call is TRBV25-1, the J call TRBJ2-7, with 7 bases that match TRBD2. This CDR3 region has 13 residues. Losses at the gene ends were 4 bases for V and 5 bases for J; bases not matched to a gene: 5. The germline V gene encodes CDR1 MGHDK and CDR2 SYGVNS. The CDR3 reads CASSAWTSDEQYF. The CDR3 nucleotides are TGTGCCAGCAGTGCTTGGACTAGTGACGAGCAGTACTTC.

This chain connects TRBV18 to TRBJ2-7; TRBD2 aligns across 12 bases. Germline CDR1 is KGHSH and CDR2 is LQKENI. Germline trimming cut 3 bases from V and 3 bases from J; bases unmatched to any gene: 6. This CDR3 contains 16 residues. Here the CDR3 DNA reads TGTGCCAGCTCACCGGGACTAGCGGGTCTGGGCTACGAGCAGTACTTC. Encoded protein: CASSPGLAGLGYEQYF.

CDR3 nucleotides: TGTGCCATCAGTGAGTCATCTAGCGGAAGCCAAGAGACCCAGTACTTC. Encoded protein: CAISESSSGSQETQYF. The rearrangement uses TRBV10-3 and TRBJ2-5; TRBD2 matches 7 bases. Germline V gives CDR1 ENHRY, CDR2 SYGVKD. The CDR3 has 16 amino acids. V lost 0 bases, J lost 1 base, and 5 bases stayed unmatched.

The chain joins TRBV20-1 to TRBJ2-5; TRBD2 is a possible D gene (6 bases). The J call may be mistaken, given a closer DNA end match to TRBJ2-7. This CDR3 comprises 12 residues. Per the germline V gene, CDR1 is DFQATT and CDR2 is SNEGSKA (reference sequence). CDR3 residues: CSARGTNYEQYF. CDR3 in DNA: TGCAGTGCTAGAGGGACTAACTACGAGCAGTACTTC.

The V and J genes are TRBV20-1 and TRBJ1-5, with 8 bases that match TRBD1. The CDR3 is 15 amino acids. The V segment lost 6 bases and the J segment 5 bases; nucleotides outside the gene matches: 12. Germline loops: CDR1 DFQATT, CDR2 SNEGSKA (reference sequence). The CDR3 spells CSASKGTGPDQPQHF. CDR3 in DNA: TGCAGTGCCAGTAAAGGGACAGGACCCGATCAGCCCCAGCATTTT.

The rearrangement joins TRBV20-1 to TRBJ1-1, with D possibly matching TRBD1 (5 bases). Germline V gene sequence: CDR1 DFQATT, CDR2 SNEGSKA (reference sequence). This CDR3 region has 16 residues. The V end was cut by 6 bases, the J end by 0 bases, with 20 bases between. The DNA for the CDR3 is TGCAGTGCAAACGGGGGGGACGGAACTATGAACACTGAAGCTTTCTTT. Translated, it gives CSANGGDGTMNTEAFF.

There are a few counts of this clonotype. This chain links TRBV29-1 with TRBJ2-3, with 11 bases fitting TRBD2. After removal of 7 bases from V and 0 bases from J, the junction contained 15 bases not matched to a gene. The CDR3 sequence is 18 residues long. CDR1 is SQVTM and CDR2 is ANQGSEA in the germline V gene. CDR3 protein: CSATFGASGGRSTDTQYF. CDR3 coding DNA: TGCAGCGCCACATTTGGGGCTAGCGGGGGGAGAAGCACAGATACGCAGTATTTT.

This sequence joins TRBV4-1 and TRBJ2-7; 9 bases are shared with TRBD2. The CDR3 extends over 17 amino acids. Germline V lookup: CDR1 MGHRA, CDR2 YSYEKL. V shed 0 bases, J shed 5 bases, and the junction held 11 bases outside the gene matches. The CDR3 sequence is CASSQELASGMRNEQYF. The CDR3 DNA is TGCGCCAGCAGCCAAGAACTGGCTAGCGGGATGCGGAACGAGCAGTACTTC.

This chain links TRBV2 with TRBJ1-2, with TRBD1 matching 7 bases. CDR3 size: 15 residues. After removal of 7 bases from V and 4 bases from J, the junction contained 12 bases not matched to a gene. Germline V gene sequence: CDR1 SNHLY, CDR2 FYNNEI. CDR3 amino acids: CASTLDRDASYGYTF. The CDR3 region has the DNA TGTGCCAGCACTTTAGACAGGGACGCAAGCTATGGCTACACCTTC.

The chain joins TRBV25-1 to TRBJ1-2, with TRBD1 as a possible D gene (6 bases). Trimming removed 5 bases at V and 7 bases at J, with 23 bases between. CDR3 size: 16 residues. Per germline, CDR1 MGHDK and CDR2 SYGVNS. The CDR3 here is CASSPPGGALKAGYTF. The CDR3 nucleotides are TGTGCCAGCAGTCCCCCGGGGGGGGCCTTAAAGGCTGGCTACACCTTC.

The rearrangement uses TRBV5-1 and TRBJ2-5; 7 bases fit TRBD2. In germline, CDR1 is SGHRS, CDR2 YFSETQ. The junction had 11 bases not matched to a gene; V was cut back by 5 bases and J by 7 bases. CDR3 length equals 14 residues. CDR3 DNA sequence: TGCGCCAGCAGACAAATAGGGAGGGCCGCGACCCAGTACTTC. It yields the protein CASRQIGRAATQYF.

V gene TRBV10-3 combines with J gene TRBJ1-6; 7 positions match TRBD1. The J segment lost 4 bases and the V segment lost 4 bases, leaving 13 bases of the junction unmatched. CDR3 size: 18 residues. Germline loops: CDR1 ENHRY, CDR2 SYGVKD. This CDR3 is CAISANLGTVDYNSPLHF. CDR3 nucleotide sequence: TGTGCCATCAGTGCCAACCTCGGGACAGTAGATTATAATTCACCCCTCCACTTT.